The table lists the clone carrying this T cell receptor beta chain with a few counts. Antigen specificity is unknown. All donors were healthy Caucasians. The data were obtained in a study of identical twins. Study-level results: Part of the zero-insertion signal could reflect confounding by invariant MAIT and iNKT cells. Conclusions came from cross-sectional statistical analysis, not from following the same donors.

TCRdb ran MiXCR on the 5' RACE reads and lists one entry per CDR3 protein. This repertoire shows 1.5 million to 2 million distinct CDR3 sequences, roughly 35% found once; its top ten account for over 0.25%. This CDR3 spans 16 amino acids. V dropped 2 bases and J dropped 0 bases, with 11 bases sitting between them. Germline V CDR1 and CDR2: SGHAT, FQDESV (reference sequence). The chain combines TRBV11-1 with TRBJ2-1, with D hard to call. Material: cord blood. This TCR came from a newborn girl in good health. The CDR3 coding sequence is TGTGCCAGCAGCTTAAGGTCGGCGAGCTCCTACAATGAGCAGTTCTTC. As protein: CASSLRSASSYNEQFF.